This T cell receptor beta chain was documented in a study of T cells in Graves' hyperthyroidism and ophthalmopathy. Whole-study context: Peripheral blood was obtained at initial diagnosis, preceding any treatment.

Germline lookup yields CDR1 MNHEY and CDR2 SMNVEV (reference sequence). The CDR3 is 15 amino acids. V was clipped by 5 bases and J by 5 bases; unmatched bases: 11. Note on this clonotype: Its antigen is unidentified.

Study conclusions and caveats: A median roughly 6.6 months before onset, the model predicted ophthalmopathy.

Amplified TCR beta CDR3 regions derived from RNA transcripts. TCR CDR3 regions were first amplified by RT-PCR with HTBI primers. TCRdb used MiXCR to reprocess the multiplex PCR reads, holding one entry per CDR3 protein. The sample lists more than 500,000 distinct CDR3 sequences; about 16% were seen once. The chain joins TRBV27 to TRBJ1-2; 7 positions agree with TRBD1. Sequenced input: blood. This sequence was found in a woman in her 30s with Graves' ophthalmopathy. The CDR3 spells CASSPGQVARYGYTF. The CDR3, as DNA: TGTGCCAGCAGTCCCGGACAGGTAGCCAGATATGGCTACACCTTC.